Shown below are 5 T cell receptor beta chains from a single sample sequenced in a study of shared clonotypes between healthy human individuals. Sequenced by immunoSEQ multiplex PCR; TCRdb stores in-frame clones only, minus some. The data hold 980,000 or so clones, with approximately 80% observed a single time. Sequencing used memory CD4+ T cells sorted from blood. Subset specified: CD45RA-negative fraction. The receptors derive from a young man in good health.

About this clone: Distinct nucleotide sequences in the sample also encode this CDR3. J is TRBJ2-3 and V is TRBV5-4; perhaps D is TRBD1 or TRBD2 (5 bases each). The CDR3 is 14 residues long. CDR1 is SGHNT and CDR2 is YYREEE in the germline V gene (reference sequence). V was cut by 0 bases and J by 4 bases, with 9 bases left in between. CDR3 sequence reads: CASSLAGLADTQYF. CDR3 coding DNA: TGTGCCAGCAGCTTGGCGGGGCTGGCAGATACGCAGTATTTT. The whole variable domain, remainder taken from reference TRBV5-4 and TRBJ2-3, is ETGVTQSPTHLIKTRGQQVTLRCSSQSGHNTVSWYQQALGQGPQFIFQYYREEENGRGNFPPRFSGLQFPNYSSELNVNALELDDSALYLCASSLAGLADTQYFGPGTRLTVL.

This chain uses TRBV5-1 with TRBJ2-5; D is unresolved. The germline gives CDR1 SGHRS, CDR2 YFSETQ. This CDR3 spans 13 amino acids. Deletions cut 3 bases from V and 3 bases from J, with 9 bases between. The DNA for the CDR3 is TGCGCCAGCAGCTCCGTAAGGGAAGAGACCCAGTACTTC. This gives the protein CASSSVREETQYF. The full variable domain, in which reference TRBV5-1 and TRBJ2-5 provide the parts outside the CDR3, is KAGVTQTPRYLIKTRGQQVTLSCSPISGHRSVSWYQQTPGQGLQFLFEYFSETQRNKGNFPGRFSGRQFSNSRSEMNVSTLELGDSALYLCASSSVREETQYFGPGTRLLVL.

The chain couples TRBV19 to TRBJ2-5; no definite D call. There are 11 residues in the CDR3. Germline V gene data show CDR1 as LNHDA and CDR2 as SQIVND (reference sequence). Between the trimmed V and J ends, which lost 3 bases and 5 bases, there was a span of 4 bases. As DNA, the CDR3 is TGTGCCAGTAGTATGATGGAGACCCAGTACTTC. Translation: CASSMMETQYF.

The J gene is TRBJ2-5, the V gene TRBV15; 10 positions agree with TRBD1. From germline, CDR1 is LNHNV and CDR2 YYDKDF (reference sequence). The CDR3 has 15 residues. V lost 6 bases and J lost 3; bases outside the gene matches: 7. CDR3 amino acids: CATRLWDRGEETQYF. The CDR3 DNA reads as TGTGCCACCAGGCTCTGGGACAGGGGAGAAGAGACCCAGTACTTC.

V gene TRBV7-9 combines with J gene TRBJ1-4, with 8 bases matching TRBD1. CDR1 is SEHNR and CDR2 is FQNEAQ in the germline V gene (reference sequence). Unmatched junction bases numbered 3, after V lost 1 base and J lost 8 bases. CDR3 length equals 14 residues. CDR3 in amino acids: CASSLDRGSEKLFF. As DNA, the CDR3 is TGTGCCAGCAGCTTAGACAGGGGGAGCGAAAAACTGTTTTTT.